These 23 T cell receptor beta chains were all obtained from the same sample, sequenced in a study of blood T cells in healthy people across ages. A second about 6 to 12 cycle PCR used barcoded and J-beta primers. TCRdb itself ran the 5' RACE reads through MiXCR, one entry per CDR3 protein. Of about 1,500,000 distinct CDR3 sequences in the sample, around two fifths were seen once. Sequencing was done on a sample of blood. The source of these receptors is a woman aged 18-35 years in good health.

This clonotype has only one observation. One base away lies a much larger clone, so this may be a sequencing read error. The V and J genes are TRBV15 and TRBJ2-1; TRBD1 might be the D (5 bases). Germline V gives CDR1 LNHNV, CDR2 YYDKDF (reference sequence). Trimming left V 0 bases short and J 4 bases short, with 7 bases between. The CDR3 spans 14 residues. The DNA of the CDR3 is TGTGCCACCAGCAGAGACAGGGCGTACAATGAGCAGTTCTTC. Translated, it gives CATSRDRAYNEQFF.

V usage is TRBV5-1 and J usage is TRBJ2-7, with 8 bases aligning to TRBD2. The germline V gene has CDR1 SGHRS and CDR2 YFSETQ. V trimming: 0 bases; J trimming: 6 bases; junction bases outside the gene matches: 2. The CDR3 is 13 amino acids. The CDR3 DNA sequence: TGCGCCAGCAGCTTGGCTAGCGGGCTCGAGCAGTACTTC. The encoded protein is CASSLASGLEQYF.

DNA for the CDR3: TGCGCCAGCAGCTTGGCCCTTTGGGACAGCGATAAAGAGACCCAGTTCTTC. Translating gives CASSLALWDSDKETQFF. The V gene is TRBV5-1, the J gene TRBJ2-1; 7 nucleotides match TRBD1. CDR3 length: 17 amino acids. Germline CDR1 is SGHRS and CDR2 is YFSETQ. The junction had 19 bases not matched to a gene; V was cut back by 0 bases and J by 13 bases.

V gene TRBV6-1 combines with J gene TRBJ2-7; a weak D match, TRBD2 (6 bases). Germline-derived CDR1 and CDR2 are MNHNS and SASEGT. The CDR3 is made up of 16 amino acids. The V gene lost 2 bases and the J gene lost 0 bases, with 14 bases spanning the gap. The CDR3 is CASSETFGGASYEQYF. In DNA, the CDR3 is TGTGCCAGCAGTGAAACCTTCGGGGGAGCCTCCTACGAGCAGTACTTC.

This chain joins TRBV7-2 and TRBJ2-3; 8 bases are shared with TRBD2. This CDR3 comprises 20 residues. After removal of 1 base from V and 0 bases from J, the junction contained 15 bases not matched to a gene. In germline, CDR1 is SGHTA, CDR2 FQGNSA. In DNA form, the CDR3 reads TGTGCCAGCAGCTTAGTTCTGGCCAGCGGGGGCCGCTCTAGCACAGATACGCAGTATTTT. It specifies CASSLVLASGGRSSTDTQYF.

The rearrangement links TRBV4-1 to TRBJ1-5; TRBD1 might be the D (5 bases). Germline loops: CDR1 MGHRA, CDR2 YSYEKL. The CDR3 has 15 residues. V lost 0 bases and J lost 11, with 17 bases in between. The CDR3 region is CASSQEGGDRLAQHF. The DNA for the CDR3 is TGCGCCAGCAGCCAAGAAGGCGGGGACCGTCTCGCCCAGCATTTT.

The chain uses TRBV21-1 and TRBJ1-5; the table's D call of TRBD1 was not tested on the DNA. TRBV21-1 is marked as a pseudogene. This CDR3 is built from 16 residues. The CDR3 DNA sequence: TGTGCCAGCAGCAAAGGTAGGACAGGGCTAGGTCAGCCCCAGCATTTT. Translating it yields CASSKGRTGLGQPQHF.

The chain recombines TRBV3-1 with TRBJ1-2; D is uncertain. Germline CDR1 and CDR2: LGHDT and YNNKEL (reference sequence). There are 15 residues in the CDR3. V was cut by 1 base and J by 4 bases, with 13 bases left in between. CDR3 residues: CASSQVVVHPYGYTF. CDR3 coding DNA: TGTGCCAGCAGCCAAGTAGTGGTGCACCCCTATGGCTACACCTTC.

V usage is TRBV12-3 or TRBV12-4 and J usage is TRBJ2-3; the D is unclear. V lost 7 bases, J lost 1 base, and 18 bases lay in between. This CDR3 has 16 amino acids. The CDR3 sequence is CASKIDNYVGTDTQYF. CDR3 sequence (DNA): TGTGCCAGCAAAATTGACAACTATGTCGGCACAGATACGCAGTATTTT.

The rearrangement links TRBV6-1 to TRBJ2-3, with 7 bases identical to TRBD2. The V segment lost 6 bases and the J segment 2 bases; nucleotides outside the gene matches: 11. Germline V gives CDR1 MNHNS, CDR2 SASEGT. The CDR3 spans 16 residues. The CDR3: CASSFDWGGYTDTQYF. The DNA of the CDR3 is TGTGCCAGCAGCTTCGATTGGGGGGGATACACAGATACGCAGTATTTT.

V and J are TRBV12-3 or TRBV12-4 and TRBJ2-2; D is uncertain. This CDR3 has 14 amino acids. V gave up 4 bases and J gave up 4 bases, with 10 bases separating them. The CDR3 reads CASSSGMGTGELFF. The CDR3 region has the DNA TGTGCCAGCAGTTCCGGTATGGGCACCGGGGAGCTGTTTTTT.

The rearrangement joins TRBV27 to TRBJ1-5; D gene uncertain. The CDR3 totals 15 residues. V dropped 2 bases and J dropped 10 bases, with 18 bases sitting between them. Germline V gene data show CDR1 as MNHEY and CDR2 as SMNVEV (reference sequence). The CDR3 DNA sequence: TGTGCCAGCAGTTTAAGGTTGGGCTATCAAGAACCCCAGCATTTT. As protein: CASSLRLGYQEPQHF.

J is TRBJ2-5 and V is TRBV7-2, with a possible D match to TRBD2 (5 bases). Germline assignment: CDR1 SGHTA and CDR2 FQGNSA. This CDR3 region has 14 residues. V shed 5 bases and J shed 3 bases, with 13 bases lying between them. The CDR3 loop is CASSLGWREETQYF. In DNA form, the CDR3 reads TGTGCCAGCAGCCTCGGCTGGCGGGAAGAGACCCAGTACTTC.

CDR3 amino acids: CASSWTGISDEQFF. The CDR3 DNA reads TGTGCCAGCAGCTGGACCGGGATTTCGGATGAGCAGTTCTTC. V usage is TRBV7-2 and J usage is TRBJ2-1, with a weak D call TRBD2 (5 bases). Looked up from germline, CDR1 is SGHTA and CDR2 is FQGNSA. Trimming took 4 bases from V and 8 from J, leaving 15 bases between them. The CDR3 has 14 amino acids.

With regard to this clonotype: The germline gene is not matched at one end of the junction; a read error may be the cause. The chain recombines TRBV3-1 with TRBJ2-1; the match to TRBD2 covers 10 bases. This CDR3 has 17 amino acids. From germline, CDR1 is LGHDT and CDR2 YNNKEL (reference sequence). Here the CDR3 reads CASSPHNSGGLNNEQFF. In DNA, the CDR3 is TGTGCCAGCAGCCCCCACAATAGCGGGGGGCTCAACAATGAGCAGTTCTTT.

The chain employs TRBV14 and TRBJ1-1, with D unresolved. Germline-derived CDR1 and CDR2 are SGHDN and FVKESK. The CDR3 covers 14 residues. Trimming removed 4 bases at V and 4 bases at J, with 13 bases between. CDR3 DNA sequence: TGTGCCAGCAGCCGAGACCCTAGGTCCACTGAAGCTTTCTTT. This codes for CASSRDPRSTEAFF.

The CDR3 protein is CARGAGYYEQYF. The CDR3 coding sequence is TGTGCCAGGGGGGCGGGGTACTACGAGCAGTACTTC. This chain joins TRBV6-4 and TRBJ2-4; D possibly matches TRBD1 or TRBD2 (6 bases each). With the DNA end fitting TRBJ2-7 better, the J assignment may be wrong. Germline V gene sequence: CDR1 MRHNA, CDR2 SNTAGT. The CDR3 is 12 residues long.

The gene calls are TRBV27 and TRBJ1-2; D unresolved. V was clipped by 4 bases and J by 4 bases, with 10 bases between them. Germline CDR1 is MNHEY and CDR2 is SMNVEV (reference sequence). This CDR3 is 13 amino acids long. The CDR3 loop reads CASSSPGVYGYTF. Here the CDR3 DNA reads TGTGCCAGCAGTTCCCCGGGCGTCTATGGCTACACCTTC.

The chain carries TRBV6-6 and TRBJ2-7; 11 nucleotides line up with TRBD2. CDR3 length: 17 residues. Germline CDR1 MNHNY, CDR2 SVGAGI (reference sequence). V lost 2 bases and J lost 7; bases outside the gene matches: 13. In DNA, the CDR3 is TGTGCCAGCAGTTACGCGCTAGCGGGGGGACTCTACAATGAGCAGTACTTC. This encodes CASSYALAGGLYNEQYF.

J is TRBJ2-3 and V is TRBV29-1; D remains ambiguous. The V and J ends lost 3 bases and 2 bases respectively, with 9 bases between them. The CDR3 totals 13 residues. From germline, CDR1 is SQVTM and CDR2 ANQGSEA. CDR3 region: CSVDAWDTDTQYF. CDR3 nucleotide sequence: TGCAGCGTTGATGCATGGGACACAGATACGCAGTATTTT.

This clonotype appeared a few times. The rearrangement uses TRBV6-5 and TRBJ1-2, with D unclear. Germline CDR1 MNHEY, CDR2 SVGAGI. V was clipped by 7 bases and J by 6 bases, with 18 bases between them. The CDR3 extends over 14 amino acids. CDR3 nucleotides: TGTGCCAGCACCAAACGGCGGGGTTCGGATGGCTACACCTTC. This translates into CASTKRRGSDGYTF.

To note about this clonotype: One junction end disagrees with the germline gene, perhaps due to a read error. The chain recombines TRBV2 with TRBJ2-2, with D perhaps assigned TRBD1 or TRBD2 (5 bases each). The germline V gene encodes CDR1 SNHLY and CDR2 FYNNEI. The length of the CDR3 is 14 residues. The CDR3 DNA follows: TGTGCCAGCAGGGGGGTCCAGGATACCGGGAAGCTGTTTTTT. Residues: CASRGVQDTGKLFF.

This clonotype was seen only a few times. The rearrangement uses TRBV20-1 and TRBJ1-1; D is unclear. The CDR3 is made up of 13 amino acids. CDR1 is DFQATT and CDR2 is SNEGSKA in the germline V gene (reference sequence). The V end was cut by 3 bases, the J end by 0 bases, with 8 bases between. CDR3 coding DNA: TGCAGTGCTAGGTCCGGGGTGAACACTGAAGCTTTCTTT. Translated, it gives CSARSGVNTEAFF.